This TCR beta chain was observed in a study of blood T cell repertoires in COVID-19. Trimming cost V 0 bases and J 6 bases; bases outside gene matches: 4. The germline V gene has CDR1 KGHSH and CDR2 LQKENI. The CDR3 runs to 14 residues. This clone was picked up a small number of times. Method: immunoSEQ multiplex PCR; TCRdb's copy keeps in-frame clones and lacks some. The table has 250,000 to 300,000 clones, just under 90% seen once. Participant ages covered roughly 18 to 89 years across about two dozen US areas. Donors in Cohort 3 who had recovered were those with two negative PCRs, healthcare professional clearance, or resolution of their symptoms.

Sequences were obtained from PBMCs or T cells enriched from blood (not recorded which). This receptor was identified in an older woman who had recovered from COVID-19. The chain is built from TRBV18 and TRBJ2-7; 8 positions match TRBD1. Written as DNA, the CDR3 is TGTGCCAGCTCACCACCGACAGGGGTTGCCGAGCAGTACTTC. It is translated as CASSPPTGVAEQYF.